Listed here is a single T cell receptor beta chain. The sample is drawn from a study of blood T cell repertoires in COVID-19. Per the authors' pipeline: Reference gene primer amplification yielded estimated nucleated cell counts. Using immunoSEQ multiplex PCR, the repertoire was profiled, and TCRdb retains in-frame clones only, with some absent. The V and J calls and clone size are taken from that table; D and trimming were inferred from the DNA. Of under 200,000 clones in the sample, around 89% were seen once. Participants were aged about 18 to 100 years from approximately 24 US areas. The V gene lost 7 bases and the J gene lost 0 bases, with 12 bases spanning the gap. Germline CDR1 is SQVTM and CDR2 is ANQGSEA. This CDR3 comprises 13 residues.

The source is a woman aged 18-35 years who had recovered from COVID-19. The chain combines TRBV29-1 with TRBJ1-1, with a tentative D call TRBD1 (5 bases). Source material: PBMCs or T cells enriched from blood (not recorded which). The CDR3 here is CSGTPLMNTEAFF. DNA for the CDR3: TGCAGCGGGACACCTTTAATGAACACTGAAGCTTTCTTT. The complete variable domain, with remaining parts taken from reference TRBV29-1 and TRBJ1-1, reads SAVISQKPSRDICQRGTSLTIQCQVDSQVTMMFWYRQQPGQSLTLIATANQGSEATYESGFVIDKFPISRPNLTFSTLTVSNMSPEDSSIYLCSGTPLMNTEAFFGQGTRLTVV.